This T cell receptor (beta chain) was obtained from a study of response to subunit inactivated influenza vaccine. Via MiXCR, TCRdb re-called the RT-PCR reads, giving one row per CDR3 protein. The profile covers 750,000 to 850,000 distinct CDR3 sequences, with roughly 20% appearing a single time and about 11% taken by the ten largest. V lost 3 bases to trimming and J lost 9 bases; unmatched junction nucleotides: 14. CDR1 SEHNR and CDR2 FQNEAQ come from the germline V gene (reference sequence). The CDR3 is 16 residues long. This sequence joins TRBV7-9 and TRBJ2-7; 10 nucleotides match TRBD1. The origin of this receptor is a man in his forties or fifties who received an inactivated influenza vaccine. The material was PBMCs from blood, obtained roughly 5 days after vaccination. The CDR3 DNA reads as TGTGCCAGCAGCTTTCTTCCGGGACAGGGGAAGAGCGGGCAGTACTTC. Residues: CASSFLPGQGKSGQYF.